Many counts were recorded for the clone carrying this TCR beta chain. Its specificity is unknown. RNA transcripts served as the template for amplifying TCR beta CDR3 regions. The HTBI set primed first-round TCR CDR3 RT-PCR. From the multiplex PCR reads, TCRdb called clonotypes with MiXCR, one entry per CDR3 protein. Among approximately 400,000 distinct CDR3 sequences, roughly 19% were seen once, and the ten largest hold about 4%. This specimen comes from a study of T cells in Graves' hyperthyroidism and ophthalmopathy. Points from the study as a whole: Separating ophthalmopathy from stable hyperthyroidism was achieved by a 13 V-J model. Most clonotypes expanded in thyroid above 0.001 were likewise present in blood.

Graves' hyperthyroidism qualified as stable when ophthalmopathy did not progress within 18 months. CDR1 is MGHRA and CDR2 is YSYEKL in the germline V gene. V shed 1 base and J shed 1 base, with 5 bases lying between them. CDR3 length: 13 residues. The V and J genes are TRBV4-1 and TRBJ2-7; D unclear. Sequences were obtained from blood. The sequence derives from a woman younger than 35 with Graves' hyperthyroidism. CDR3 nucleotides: TGCGCCAGCAGCCAAGTTGGTTCCTACGAGCAGTACTTC. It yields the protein CASSQVGSYEQYF.